Here is one TCR beta chain with its context. Trimming cost V 5 bases and J 0 bases, with 11 bases left between them. The CDR3 has 15 residues. CDR1 SGHNT and CDR2 YENEEA come from the germline V gene. The data are from a study of blood T cell repertoires in COVID-19. Overall study context: Nucleic acid was either cDNA or gDNA, and it came from T cells, B-cell-depleted T cells, or PBMCs.

Original handling: For nucleated cells, counts were estimated from reference gene primer amplification. Profiled with immunoSEQ multiplex PCR; TCRdb holds only in-frame clones, not every one. V, J and clone size derive from that table, while D and trimming were established from the DNA sequence. The data show roughly 300,000 clones, with approximately 91% seen just once and 2.3% held by the top ten. Material for sequencing was PBMCs or T cells enriched from blood (not recorded which). This clonotype was sampled from a woman aged 40 to 50 with acute COVID-19. The rearrangement joins TRBV11-3 to TRBJ2-1, with D perhaps TRBD2 (6 bases). This CDR3 reads CASSPGSLSYNEQFF. The CDR3 DNA sequence: TGTGCCAGCAGCCCCGGGAGCCTCTCCTACAATGAGCAGTTCTTC.